Below are 11 T cell receptor beta chains sequenced from a single sample in a study of blood T cell repertoires in COVID-19. Libraries were prepared by immunoSEQ multiplex PCR; TCRdb keeps only in-frame clonotypes and omits some of them. The table lists roughly 230,000 clones, 65% to 85% of them singletons, with 3% to 4% in the top ten. Material for sequencing was PBMCs or T cells enriched from blood (not recorded which). Receptors originate from a woman in her sixties who had recovered from COVID-19.

The chain uses TRBV7-9 and TRBJ1-1, with D unclear. Per germline, CDR1 SEHNR and CDR2 FQNEAQ (reference sequence). V gave up 1 base and J gave up 1 base, with 7 bases separating them. This CDR3 is built from 14 residues. CDR3 amino acids: CASSLVHPNTEAFF. Here the CDR3 DNA reads TGTGCCAGCAGCTTAGTACACCCGAACACTGAAGCTTTCTTT.

The rearrangement joins TRBV19 to TRBJ2-1, with 12 bases that match TRBD2. V lost 1 base to trimming and J lost 10 bases; unmatched junction nucleotides: 8. Germline assignment: CDR1 LNHDA and CDR2 SQIVND (reference sequence). The length of the CDR3 is 16 residues. CDR3 region: CASSIGLAGGPGEQFF. CDR3 sequence (DNA): TGTGCCAGTAGTATAGGTCTAGCGGGAGGGCCAGGGGAGCAGTTCTTC.

The sample holds a few counts of this clone. This rearrangement joins TRBV27 to TRBJ2-7; D perhaps matches TRBD2 (6 bases). Germline V gene sequence: CDR1 MNHEY, CDR2 SMNVEV (reference sequence). Trimming removed 4 bases from V and 2 bases from J, with 15 bases in between. There are 15 residues in the CDR3. The CDR3 DNA is TGTGCCAGCAGTTCACCGGGACTCTCAGCCTACGAGCAGTACTTC. It is translated as CASSSPGLSAYEQYF.

The J gene is TRBJ2-1, the V gene TRBV6-5; 10 nucleotides align to TRBD1. The CDR3 totals 13 residues. From germline, CDR1 is MNHEY and CDR2 SVGAGI. V lost 7 bases, J lost 12 bases, and 9 bases stayed unmatched. The CDR3 bases are TGTGCCAGCAACGGGGACAGGGGAAATCGGCAGTTCTTC. Its translation is CASNGDRGNRQFF.

The gene calls are TRBV28 and TRBJ1-4; D not resolved. The CDR3 contains 15 residues. The V end lost 1 base, the J end lost 0 bases, and 6 bases lay between the germline ends. The germline CDR1 and CDR2 sequences are MDHEN and SYDVKM. CDR3 in amino acids: CASSLSPATNEKLFF. The CDR3 bases are TGTGCCAGCAGTTTATCCCCCGCAACTAATGAAAAACTGTTTTTT.

This clone was counted between two and nine times. The chain couples TRBV7-2 to TRBJ2-5; D is ambiguous. Trimming stripped 5 bases from V and 0 bases from J, with 13 bases between. CDR3 length: 15 residues. Germline CDR1 reads SGHTA; CDR2 reads FQGNSA. CDR3 sequence reads: CASSPQRGHQETQYF. CDR3 nucleotides: TGTGCCAGCAGCCCCCAACGCGGCCACCAAGAGACCCAGTACTTC.

This clone was counted once. The genes are TRBV10-2 and TRBJ2-7, with 11 bases identical to TRBD2. The junction had 6 bases not matched to a gene; V was cut back by 5 bases and J by 0 bases. This CDR3 contains 16 residues. Per germline, CDR1 WSHSY and CDR2 SAAADI. Here the CDR3 reads CASSTTGTSGSYEQYF. The CDR3 region has the DNA TGCGCCAGCAGTACTACCGGGACTAGCGGCTCCTACGAGCAGTACTTC.

V and J are TRBV4-3 and TRBJ2-7; a possible D gene is TRBD2 (6 bases). The ends were cut back, 0 bases at V and 3 bases at J, with 9 bases in the middle. The CDR3 length is 14 residues. Germline CDR1 is LGHNA and CDR2 is YSLEER. In DNA form, the CDR3 reads TGCGCCAGCAGCCAAGATTACGGGAGCTACGAGCAGTACTTC. Protein sequence: CASSQDYGSYEQYF.

This chain uses TRBV4-2 with TRBJ2-5; 9 bases are shared with TRBD2. CDR3 length equals 17 residues. The V gene end was trimmed by 0 bases and the J gene end by 1 base; junction bases not matched to a gene: 6. Germline CDR1 and CDR2: LGHNA and YNFKEQ. The CDR3 loop is CASSQDIAGAFQETQYF. In nucleotides, the CDR3 is TGTGCCAGCAGCCAAGACATAGCGGGGGCTTTCCAAGAGACCCAGTACTTC.

The V gene is TRBV7-6, the J gene TRBJ2-3, with 7 bases fitting TRBD2. This CDR3 is built from 14 residues. The germline gives CDR1 SGHVS, CDR2 FNYEAQ. V lost 5 bases, J lost 11 bases, and 13 bases stayed unmatched. This chain's CDR3 is CASSLGPLAAQQYF. DNA of the CDR3: TGTGCCAGCAGCCTAGGCCCCCTAGCGGCGCAGCAGTATTTT.

This clone occurred once. The V and J genes are TRBV5-5 and TRBJ1-1, with 7 bases that match TRBD1. The CDR3 runs to 16 residues. From germline, CDR1 is SGHKS and CDR2 YYEKEE (reference sequence). Germline trimming cut 3 bases from V and 1 base from J; bases unmatched to any gene: 9. The CDR3 loop is CASSSTGARGNTEAFF. CDR3 coding DNA: TGTGCCAGCAGCTCAACAGGGGCCCGAGGGAACACTGAAGCTTTCTTT.